The clone carrying this T cell receptor beta chain was counted between two and nine times. Its cognate antigen is unknown. TCRdb independently ran MiXCR on the RT-PCR reads; one entry per CDR3 protein. Of about 160,000 distinct CDR3 sequences in the sample, roughly a tenth were seen once. The germline CDR1 and CDR2 sequences are SEHNR and FQNEAQ (reference sequence). The CDR3 loop spans 15 amino acids. Losses at the gene ends were 7 bases for V and 2 bases for J; bases not matched to a gene: 5. This entry belongs to a study of response to subunit inactivated influenza vaccine. Study observations and caveats: Authors proposed each seasonal influenza vaccination draws in few new T cells.

This TCR came from a man in his forties or fifties who received an inactivated influenza vaccine. Here the sequenced sample was non-naive T cells sorted from PBMCs, taken 40 to 50 days after vaccination. The chain joins TRBV7-9 to TRBJ2-5, with 12 bases that match TRBD2. For the CDR3, the DNA is TGTGCCAGCACTCTAGCGGGGGGGACACAAGAGACCCAGTACTTC. This gives the protein CASTLAGGTQETQYF.